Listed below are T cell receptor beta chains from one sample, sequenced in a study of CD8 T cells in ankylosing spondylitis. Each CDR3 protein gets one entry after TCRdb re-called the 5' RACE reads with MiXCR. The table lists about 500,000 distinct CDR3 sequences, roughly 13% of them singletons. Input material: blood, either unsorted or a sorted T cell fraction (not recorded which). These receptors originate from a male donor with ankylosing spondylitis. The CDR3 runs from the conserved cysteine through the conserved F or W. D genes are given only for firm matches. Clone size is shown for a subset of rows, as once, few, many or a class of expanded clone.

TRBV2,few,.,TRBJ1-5,TGTGCCAGCAAGACCGATAGCAATCAGCCCCAGCATTTT,CASKTDSNQPQHF
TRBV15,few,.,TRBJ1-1,TGTGCCACCAGCTCTATCGAAGGGAAGTGGGGCACTGAAGCTTTCTTT,CATSSIEGKWGTEAFF
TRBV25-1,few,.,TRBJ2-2,TGTGCCAGCAGTGAATATTGGAAGGACACCGGGGAGCTGTTTTTT,CASSEYWKDTGELFF
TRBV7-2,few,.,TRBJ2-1,TGTGCCAGCAGCTTATGGCGAGGGGCCCACAATGAGCAGTTCTTC,CASSLWRGAHNEQFF
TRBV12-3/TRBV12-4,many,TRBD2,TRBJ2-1,TGTGCCAGCAGTTCTACTAGCGACAACTACAATGAGCAGTTCTTC,CASSSTSDNYNEQFF
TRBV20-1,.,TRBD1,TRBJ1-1,TGCAGTGCTTACGAAGGGGGCCGCACTGAAGCTTTCTTT,CSAYEGGRTEAFF
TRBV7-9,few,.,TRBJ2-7,TGTGCCAGCAGCTTAACATTCTCCTACGAGCAGTACTTC,CASSLTFSYEQYF
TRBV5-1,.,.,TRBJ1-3,TGCGCCAGCAGCTTGGTGGCAGGGGAAGGAAACACCATATATTTT,CASSLVAGEGNTIYF
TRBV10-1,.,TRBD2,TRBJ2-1,TGCGCCAGCAGTGACCCCGGACTAGCGGACTCCTACAATGAGCAGTTCTTC,CASSDPGLADSYNEQFF
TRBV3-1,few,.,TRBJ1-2,TGTGCCAGCAGCCAAGAAGGTAGGCGGGATGGCTACACCTTC,CASSQEGRRDGYTF
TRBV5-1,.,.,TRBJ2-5,TGCGCCAGCAGCAACGGACTCGAGGGGCAAGAGACCCAGTACTTC,CASSNGLEGQETQYF
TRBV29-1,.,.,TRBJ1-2,TGCAGCGTCGAAAAACAGGAAGACTATGGCTACACCTTC,CSVEKQEDYGYTF
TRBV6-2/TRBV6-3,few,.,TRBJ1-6,TGTGCCAGCAGTTACGGGTCGAGCAGTAATTCACCCCTCCACTTT,CASSYGSSSNSPLHF
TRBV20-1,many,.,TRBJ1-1,TGCAGTGCTAGCCCCCCAACAAACACTGAAGCTTTCTTT,CSASPPTNTEAFF
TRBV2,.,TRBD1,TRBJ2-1,TGTGCCAGCACGGGGACAGGGGGGAATGAGCAGTTCTTC,CASTGTGGNEQFF
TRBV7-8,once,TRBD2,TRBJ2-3,TGTGCCAGCAGCTTAGTTCGGGGAGGGGCGGGAGATACGCAGTATTTT,CASSLVRGGAGDTQYF
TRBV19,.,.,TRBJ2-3,TGTGCCAGTAGTATGGGCCACACAGATACGCAGTATTTT,CASSMGHTDTQYF
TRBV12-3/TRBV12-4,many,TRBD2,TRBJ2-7,TGTGCCAGCAGTTTAGGTCTCACTAGCGGAGTGGACGAGCAGTACTTC,CASSLGLTSGVDEQYF
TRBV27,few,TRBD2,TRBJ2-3,TGTGCCAGCCTAGCGGGAGTTGAGGGTACGCAGTATTTT,CASLAGVEGTQYF
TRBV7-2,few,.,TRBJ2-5,TGTGCCAGCAGCTCAGGTTGGGTGCAAGAGACCCAGTACTTC,CASSSGWVQETQYF
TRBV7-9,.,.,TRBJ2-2,TGTGCCAGCAGCCAAAGAGCCTCCGGGGAGCTGTTTTTT,CASSQRASGELFF
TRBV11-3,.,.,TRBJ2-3,TGTGCCAGCAGCTTCGGAGGGGTTACAGATACGCAGTATTTT,CASSFGGVTDTQYF
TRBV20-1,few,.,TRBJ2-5,TGCAGTGCGTTTAGGTCGGAAGGAGAGACCCAGTACTTC,CSAFRSEGETQYF
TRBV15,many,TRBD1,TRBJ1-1,TGTGCCACCAGCAGAGAATGGACAGGGCTGAACACTGAAGCTTTCTTT,CATSREWTGLNTEAFF
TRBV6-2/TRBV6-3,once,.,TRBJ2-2,TGTGCCAGCAGTTACAATGGAGCCGGGGAGCTGTTTTTT,CASSYNGAGELFF
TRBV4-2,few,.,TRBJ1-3,TGTGCCAGCAGCCAAGATTGGAGCTCTGGAAACACCATATATTTT,CASSQDWSSGNTIYF
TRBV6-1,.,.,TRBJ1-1,TGTGCCAGCAGTCCCCGAGGGTTGCGGGACACTGAAGCTTTCTTT,CASSPRGLRDTEAFF
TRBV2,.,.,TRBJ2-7,TGTGCCAGCGCAGCGAAGGAGCAGTACTTC,CASAAKEQYF
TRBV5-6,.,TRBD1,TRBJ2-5,TGTGCCAGCAGTAGGGGGACAGGGGCGCAAGAGACCCAGTACTTC,CASSRGTGAQETQYF
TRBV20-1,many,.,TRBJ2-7,TGCAGTGCCCGGGTCGACTCCTACGAGCAGTACTTC,CSARVDSYEQYF
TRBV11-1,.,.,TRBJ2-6,TGTGCCAGCAGCAGGTCAGGGTACCCGAGCTCTGGGGCCAACGTCCTGACTTTC,CASSRSGYPSSGANVLTF
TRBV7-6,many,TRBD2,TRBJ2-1,TGTGCCAGCAGCCCGTGGGAGACTAGCGTTTACAATGAGCAGTTCTTC,CASSPWETSVYNEQFF
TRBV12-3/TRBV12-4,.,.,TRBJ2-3,TGTGCCAGCAGCGGGGCGGGCACAGATACGCAGTATTTT,CASSGAGTDTQYF
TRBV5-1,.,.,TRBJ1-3,TGCGCCAGCAGCTTGGATCCAGGGGCTGGAAACACCATATATTTT,CASSLDPGAGNTIYF
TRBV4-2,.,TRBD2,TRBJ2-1,TGTGCCAGCAGGGACAGGACTAGCGGGAGTTCCTACAATGAGCAGTTCTTC,CASRDRTSGSSYNEQFF